The sequence of this T cell receptor beta chain was determined in a study of blood T cell repertoires in COVID-19. On the study more broadly: Acute and convalescent COVID-19 samples came from the United States, Italy and Spain.

Produced via immunoSEQ multiplex PCR; TCRdb's table is partial and in-frame only. The table shows approximately 500,000 clones, with approximately 88% occurring only once. The V gene's germline CDR1 is SEHNR and CDR2 FQNEAQ (reference sequence). Trimming removed 0 bases from V and 2 bases from J; junction bases left unmatched: 1. This CDR3 has 14 amino acids. This clone was counted a single time. The V gene is TRBV7-9, the J gene TRBJ2-7; 7 nucleotides align to TRBD2. The sequence derives from a woman aged 50 to 60 with COVID-19, enrolled during active disease. Sample: peripheral blood. The CDR3 spells CASSLARGTYEQYF. Here the CDR3 DNA reads TGTGCCAGCAGCTTAGCGCGGGGGACCTACGAGCAGTACTTC.